The rows below give T cell receptor beta chains drawn from one sample of a study of yellow fever vaccine responses in identical twins. TCRdb re-analysed the RT-PCR reads in MiXCR, keeping a single row per CDR3 protein. This sample has several hundred distinct CDR3 sequences, with less than 90% found just once. The source material was T cells from blood (PBMCs), unsorted or a sorted subset (not recorded which), sampled before or after yellow fever vaccination (not recorded which). The receptors stem from a female donor who received the yellow fever vaccine. Each CDR3 is given with its conserved first and last residue.

j_call	v_call	cdr3_aa
TRBJ1-1	TRBV6-1	CASSGTSAGDTEAFF
TRBJ2-3	TRBV29-1	CSACTASSTDTQYF
TRBJ2-7	TRBV2	CASSETGSGGTYEQYF
TRBJ1-4	TRBV12-3/TRBV12-4	CASRWRGTDEKLFF
TRBJ2-5	TRBV5-1	CASSLGLAEQETQYF
TRBJ1-3	TRBV4-1	CASSLDRSSTIYF
TRBJ2-3	TRBV10-3	CAIRGRRAGEDTQYF
TRBJ2-3	TRBV29-1	CSVDHLEPTDTQYF
TRBJ2-3	TRBV7-6	CASSPGLAFSTDTQYF
TRBJ1-1	TRBV29-1	CSVGVGERSEAFF
TRBJ1-6	TRBV28	CASSLGDRNSPLHF
TRBJ2-7	TRBV6-2/TRBV6-3	CASSYSMLGPTYEQYF
TRBJ1-5	TRBV13	CASSDPGHNQPQHF
TRBJ2-1	TRBV12-3/TRBV12-4	CASSSNPTGGPNEQFF
TRBJ2-1	TRBV9	CASSVVVGSEQFF
TRBJ2-3	TRBV11-1	CASSSSPGQPDTQYF
TRBJ2-2	TRBV7-6	CASSQTLTVTGELFF
TRBJ1-2	TRBV6-1	CASSLGQNYGYTF
TRBJ2-7	TRBV18	CASSPEGYQQYF
TRBJ1-1	TRBV28	CASSPTGVNTEAFF
TRBJ2-6	TRBV20-1	CSAEGGIGANVLTF
TRBJ2-7	TRBV12-3/TRBV12-4	CASSWSSYEQYF
TRBJ1-1	TRBV13	CASSHGQNTEAFF
TRBJ1-1	TRBV2	CASSQGRWTEAFF
TRBJ2-1	TRBV29-1	CSVFWLAGGGAYNEQFF
TRBJ1-3	TRBV7-6	CASSPGTVGNTIYF
TRBJ2-6	TRBV11-1	CASSHSGALSGANVLTF
TRBJ1-5	TRBV6-2/TRBV6-3	CASSIPPNQPQHF
TRBJ1-6	TRBV4-1	CASNEGPAIYNSPLHF
TRBJ1-6	TRBV11-1	CASSSRDRAGAYNSPLHF
TRBJ1-1	TRBV15	CATSRARTENTEAFF
TRBJ1-1	TRBV13	CASSTGRGVSEAFF
TRBJ2-1	TRBV11-1	CASSLFRFGGGPILNNEQFF
TRBJ1-2	TRBV15	CATSRDEVRGYTF
TRBJ2-4	TRBV4-3	CASSRLQATGQNIQYF
TRBJ2-3	TRBV11-1	CASTLGGSTDTQYF
TRBJ1-1	TRBV2	CASKISLNTEAFF
TRBJ1-1	TRBV11-1	CASSLRENTEAFF
TRBJ2-5	TRBV20-1	CSAPRQGASRETQYF
TRBJ1-2	TRBV2	CASSENRPAGYTF
TRBJ1-1	TRBV5-1	CASSLEQPNTEAFF
TRBJ1-1	TRBV4-2	CASSLRQGGNTEAFF
TRBJ2-5	TRBV20-1	CSAHGGQETQYF
TRBJ2-4	TRBV4-1	CASSPGLAGGANIQYF
TRBJ1-5	TRBV4-1	CASSQEGQGDQPQHF
TRBJ1-2	TRBV5-1	CASSLGDSQRGNYGYTF
TRBJ2-1	TRBV7-3	CASSMGRNSYNEQFF
TRBJ1-2	TRBV10-3	CATRGGNYGYTF
TRBJ2-2	TRBV7-9	CASSLALAMRPGELFF
TRBJ1-1	TRBV28	CASSFYGTGVRTEAFF
TRBJ2-5	TRBV29-1	CSVRQGNQETQYF
TRBJ2-1	TRBV19	CASSHSPDRGFIEQFF
TRBJ2-1	TRBV11-1	CASSLGLGTSGGAHNEQFF
TRBJ1-2	TRBV10-3	CAISDGPTGSYGYTF
TRBJ2-1	TRBV11-1	CALAALGANEQFF
TRBJ2-1	TRBV14	CASSHYTGTSGYNEQFF
TRBJ2-1	TRBV18	CASSKGPGTGDNEQFF
TRBJ1-2	TRBV10-1	CASSDRSDYGYTF
TRBJ1-2	TRBV10-3	CAISESSNYYGYTF